The 32 T cell receptor beta chains given below trace back to one sample, sequenced in a study of long-term antiretroviral therapy in people with HIV. Version v3.0 of the immunoSEQ assay was performed at survey level. Assay used: immunoSEQ multiplex PCR; TCRdb lists only in-frame clones, some missing. The sample holds 7,200 or so clones, 65% to 75% seen once. This sample comprised unsorted PBMCs, obtained about 0.9 years before starting antiretroviral therapy. The receptors originated from a middle-aged man with HIV.

The chain uses TRBV2 and TRBJ2-6, with TRBD1 matching over 9 bases. Germline CDR1 is SNHLY and CDR2 is FYNNEI. The CDR3 has 16 residues. V lost 5 bases, J lost 0 bases, and 2 bases stayed unmatched. CDR3 in DNA: TGTGCCAGCAGTAGGGACAGGGCCTCTGGGGCCAACGTCCTGACTTTC. Amino acids: CASSRDRASGANVLTF.

This chain uses TRBV14 with TRBJ2-7; D is unclear. V lost 1 base, J lost 5 bases, and 9 bases lay in between. The CDR3 length is 13 residues. CDR1 is SGHDN and CDR2 is FVKESK in the germline V gene. As DNA, the CDR3 is TGTGCCAGCAGCCAAGTCGGATTCCACGAGCAGTACTTC. It yields the protein CASSQVGFHEQYF.

V usage is TRBV9 and J usage is TRBJ2-7; TRBD2 matches 8 bases. Per the germline V gene, CDR1 is SGDLS and CDR2 is YYNGEE. V was clipped by 0 bases and J by 5 bases; unmatched bases: 10. CDR3 size: 16 residues. The CDR3 spells CASSVAGTGGRNEQYF. In nucleotides, the CDR3 is TGTGCCAGCAGCGTAGCTGGGACGGGGGGGAGGAACGAGCAGTACTTC.

The rearrangement joins TRBV5-1 to TRBJ2-1; perhaps TRBD1 as D (6 bases). The CDR3 loop spans 15 amino acids. The V gene's germline CDR1 is SGHRS and CDR2 YFSETQ. Between the trimmed V and J ends, which lost 5 bases and 0 bases, there was a span of 12 bases. The CDR3 loop is CASSEGQLSYNEQFF. CDR3 nucleotides: TGCGCCAGCAGTGAAGGACAGCTCTCCTACAATGAGCAGTTCTTC.

This clone was seen only a few times. The V gene is TRBV7-2, the J gene TRBJ2-7; D is ambiguous. The V end was cut by 3 bases, the J end by 4 bases, with 10 bases between. Per germline, CDR1 SGHTA and CDR2 FQGNSA. This CDR3 comprises 13 residues. CDR3 sequence: CASSFRTVYEQYF. The CDR3 nucleotides are TGTGCCAGCAGCTTCCGAACTGTTTACGAGCAGTACTTC.

CDR3 in DNA: TGCGCCAGCAGCCAAGCGGCAACAGGGAGCTCCTACGAGCAGTACTTC. Its translation is CASSQAATGSSYEQYF. The chain carries TRBV4-3 and TRBJ2-7; tentatively, D is TRBD1 (6 bases). Germline V gene sequence: CDR1 LGHNA, CDR2 YSLEER. V lost 1 base and J 0 bases, leaving 13 bases between the germline ends. The length of the CDR3 is 16 residues.

The J gene is TRBJ2-1, the V gene TRBV5-1, with a possible D match to TRBD1 (6 bases). Germline V CDR1 and CDR2: SGHRS, YFSETQ. The V end was cut by 4 bases, the J end by 8 bases, with 16 bases between. The length of the CDR3 is 14 residues. The chain's CDR3 is CASSASQGNYEQFF. The DNA for the CDR3 is TGCGCCAGCAGCGCATCACAGGGTAACTATGAGCAGTTCTTC.

This clone was seen a handful of times. The J gene is TRBJ2-3, the V gene TRBV9, with TRBD2 matching 7 bases. CDR3 length: 14 amino acids. Germline values: CDR1 SGDLS, CDR2 YYNGEE. V shed 0 bases, J shed 2 bases, and the junction held 0 bases outside the gene matches. Here the CDR3 reads CASSVGDYTDTQYF. The CDR3 DNA reads TGTGCCAGCAGCGTAGGGGACTACACAGATACGCAGTATTTT.

V is TRBV9 and J is TRBJ2-7; D remains ambiguous. This CDR3 has 13 amino acids. The V gene lost 0 bases and the J gene lost 2 bases, with 6 bases spanning the gap. Germline V lookup: CDR1 SGDLS, CDR2 YYNGEE. The CDR3 DNA is TGTGCCAGCAGCGTAGCGGGCCCCTACGAGCAGTACTTC. Residues: CASSVAGPYEQYF.

This clone appeared a few times. The rearrangement links TRBV28 to TRBJ2-7; D gene uncertain. Trimming took 2 bases from V and 7 from J, leaving 15 bases between them. This CDR3 has 14 amino acids. Germline assignment: CDR1 MDHEN and CDR2 SYDVKM. In nucleotides, the CDR3 is TGTGCCAGCAGTTTAGGTCGCAGGCTCGTGGAGCAGTACTTC. It codes for CASSLGRRLVEQYF.

The chain is built from TRBV11-2 and TRBJ2-3; D is uncertain. Germline loops: CDR1 SGHAT, CDR2 FQNNGV. Between the trimmed V and J ends, which lost 2 bases and 1 base, there was a span of 4 bases. The CDR3 loop spans 13 amino acids. The chain's CDR3 is CASSLSGTDTQYF. The CDR3 bases are TGTGCCAGCAGCTTATCCGGCACAGATACGCAGTATTTT.

This clone was observed a single time. The rearrangement joins TRBV5-1 to TRBJ2-5; 11 bases fit TRBD1. Germline V gives CDR1 SGHRS, CDR2 YFSETQ. The CDR3 contains 15 residues. With V trimmed by 1 base and J by 5 bases, 4 bases remained unmatched. CDR3: CASSLRGQGGETQYF. The CDR3 DNA reads as TGCGCCAGCAGCTTGAGGGGACAGGGGGGTGAGACCCAGTACTTC.

A remark on this clone: Different DNA sequences within this sample yield the same CDR3. This chain uses TRBV4-1 with TRBJ2-7; no firm D call. The CDR3 length is 13 residues. Germline CDR1 is MGHRA and CDR2 is YSYEKL. Trimming left V 2 bases short and J 1 base short, with 6 bases between. The CDR3 nucleotides read TGCGCCAGCAGCCAAACCGTTTCCTACGAGCAGTACTTC. Amino acids: CASSQTVSYEQYF.

Comment on this clone: An end of the junction differs from the germline gene, which may be a read error. V and J are TRBV6-5 and TRBJ2-7; weak D call: TRBD1 (6 bases). CDR3 length equals 13 residues. From germline, CDR1 is MNHEY and CDR2 SVGAGI. This CDR3 reads CASTTGSSYEQYF. DNA for the CDR3: TGTGCTAGCACGACAGGCAGCTCCTACGAGCAGTACTTC.

The V call is TRBV11-2, the J call TRBJ1-1; 8 bases are a match to TRBD1. J was trimmed by 3 bases and V by 5 bases; bases with no gene match: 8. CDR3 size: 15 residues. The germline CDR1 and CDR2 sequences are SGHAT and FQNNGV. The CDR3 DNA sequence: TGTGCCAGCAGCGACGGGGCAGGGGGCTACACTGAAGCTTTCTTT. This codes for CASSDGAGGYTEAFF.

The V gene is TRBV7-2, the J gene TRBJ2-2; the match to TRBD1 covers 10 bases. J gave up 7 bases and V 1 base, and 12 bases lay outside the gene matches. CDR3 length equals 18 residues. Germline V CDR1 and CDR2: SGHTA, FQGNSA. DNA of the CDR3: TGTGCCAGCAGCTTAGGTTGGGCGGGACAGGGGTTTGTCGGGGAGCTGTTTTTT. Protein product: CASSLGWAGQGFVGELFF.

This clone was counted between two and nine times. The rearrangement links TRBV10-3 to TRBJ1-2, with D perhaps TRBD1 (6 bases). Germline-derived CDR1 and CDR2 are ENHRY and SYGVKD. With 0 bases removed from V and 8 bases from J, the gap between germline ends came to 13 bases. CDR3 size: 14 residues. CDR3 amino acids: CAISESAGVQGYTF. The CDR3 DNA sequence: TGTGCCATCAGTGAGTCGGCAGGGGTACAGGGCTACACCTTC.

CDR3 residues: CASSLPGTSGLAGDTQYF. CDR3 DNA: TGTGCCAGCAGCTTACCCGGGACTAGCGGGTTGGCTGGGGATACGCAGTATTTT. This sequence joins TRBV11-2 and TRBJ2-3; 12 bases are a match to TRBD2. V lost 2 bases and J lost 6; bases outside the gene matches: 12. This CDR3 region has 18 residues. Germline CDR1 and CDR2: SGHAT and FQNNGV. Using reference TRBV11-2 and TRBJ2-3 for the parts outside the CDR3, the full variable domain is EAGVAQSPRYKIIEKRQSVAFWCNPISGHATLYWYQQILGQGPKLLIQFQNNGVVDDSQLPKDRFSAERLKGVDSTLKIQPAKLEDSAVYLCASSLPGTSGLAGDTQYFGPGTRLTVL.

In its sample, this clone ranks as medium-sized (0.01 to 0.1%). This sequence joins TRBV7-8 and TRBJ2-7, with D hard to call. Trimming stripped 2 bases from V and 0 bases from J, with 11 bases between. The CDR3 is 15 amino acids. CDR1 SGHVS and CDR2 FQNEAQ come from the germline V gene. The CDR3 loop reads CASSLYVGTSYEQYF. The CDR3 bases are TGTGCCAGCAGCTTATACGTGGGCACCTCCTACGAGCAGTACTTC.

In its sample, this clone was seen a few times. The chain recombines TRBV7-8 with TRBJ2-1; the D gene could be TRBD1 or TRBD2 (5 bases each). V lost 3 bases and J 8 bases, leaving 17 bases between the germline ends. Germline CDR1 and CDR2: SGHVS and FQNEAQ. The CDR3 contains 15 residues. The CDR3 spells CASSFRGSGGDEQFF. CDR3 sequence (DNA): TGTGCCAGCAGCTTCCGGGGCAGTGGAGGCGATGAGCAGTTCTTC.

As regards this clone: Other DNA sequences in the sample encode the same CDR3. The genes are TRBV30 and TRBJ1-1; D unresolved. The CDR3 sequence is 13 residues long. V gave up 0 bases and J gave up 3 bases, with 8 bases separating them. The germline CDR1 and CDR2 sequences are GTSNPN and SVGIG (reference sequence). DNA for the CDR3: TGTGCCTGGAGTGTATCCGGGGACACTGAAGCTTTCTTT. It codes for CAWSVSGDTEAFF.

This clone has a handful of counts. The V call is TRBV4-3, the J call TRBJ2-7; D unclear. This CDR3 has 13 residues. V was shortened by 1 base and J by 1 base, with 5 bases between the two germline ends. Per the germline V gene, CDR1 is LGHNA and CDR2 is YSLEER. DNA for the CDR3: TGCGCCAGCAGCCAAGCGAAGTCCTACGAGCAGTACTTC. Translated: CASSQAKSYEQYF.

This clone was observed a few times. The V and J genes are TRBV10-3 and TRBJ1-3, with D perhaps TRBD1 (6 bases). The CDR3 runs to 15 residues. Germline-derived CDR1 and CDR2 are ENHRY and SYGVKD. Trimming removed 4 bases at V and 2 bases at J, with 12 bases between. In nucleotides, the CDR3 is TGTGCCATCAGTGCCAACAGGGCTCCTGGAAACACCATATATTTT. Protein product: CAISANRAPGNTIYF.

J is TRBJ2-2 and V is TRBV20-1; D uncertain. The CDR3 sequence is 11 residues long. Germline CDR1 reads DFQATT; CDR2 reads SNEGSKA (reference sequence). Trimming took 6 bases from V and 3 from J, leaving 5 bases between them. The CDR3 DNA reads TGCAGTGCACGGGACACCGGGGAGCTGTTTTTT. Translated: CSARDTGELFF.

Remarks on this clone: Other nucleotide sequences in the sample specify the same CDR3. This sequence joins TRBV30 and TRBJ1-1; possible D gene TRBD1, 5 bases. Germline V CDR1 and CDR2: GTSNPN, SVGIG (reference sequence). Trimming took off 0 bases at V and 3 bases at J, with 8 bases between the two ends. This CDR3 has 13 amino acids. CDR3 residues: CAWSVAGDTEAFF. The CDR3 nucleotides are TGTGCCTGGAGTGTAGCGGGGGACACTGAAGCTTTCTTT.

The chain employs TRBV7-9 and TRBJ2-7; D uncertain. Per the germline V gene, CDR1 is SEHNR and CDR2 is FQNEAQ (reference sequence). The V end was cut by 5 bases, the J end by 2 bases, with 7 bases between. The CDR3 length is 12 residues. The DNA of the CDR3 is TGTGCCAGCAGCCTCGAACCCTACGAGCAGTACTTC. As protein: CASSLEPYEQYF.

V and J are TRBV18 and TRBJ1-2; D uncertain. Germline assignment: CDR1 KGHSH and CDR2 LQKENI. The CDR3 length is 13 residues. Trimming left V 5 bases short and J 3 bases short, with 10 bases between. DNA for the CDR3: TGTGCCAGCTCAGCGGACGGACACTATGGCTACACCTTC. Translating gives CASSADGHYGYTF.

This clone is classed as medium-sized (0.01 to 0.1%). The chain employs TRBV4-1 and TRBJ2-1; a weak D match, TRBD2 (5 bases). The length of the CDR3 is 15 residues. Germline loops: CDR1 MGHRA, CDR2 YSYEKL. Trimming removed 0 bases at V and 2 bases at J, with 8 bases between. The CDR3 here is CASSQDAGTYNEQFF. The CDR3 nucleotides read TGCGCCAGCAGCCAAGATGCCGGGACCTACAATGAGCAGTTCTTC.

The chain joins TRBV19 to TRBJ1-6; D is unclear. The CDR3 runs 14 residues. V lost 2 bases to trimming and J lost 5 bases, with 7 bases between them. Germline values: CDR1 LNHDA, CDR2 SQIVND (reference sequence). The chain's CDR3 is CASSIFGDNSPLHF. The CDR3 coding sequence is TGTGCCAGTAGTATATTCGGGGATAATTCACCCCTCCACTTT.

This chain connects TRBV27 to TRBJ1-2, with D hard to call. Germline V CDR1 and CDR2: MNHEY, SMNVEV (reference sequence). The V end was cut by 1 base, the J end by 6 bases, with 9 bases between. CDR3 size: 13 residues. CDR3 DNA: TGTGCCAGCAGTTTATTAGGGTCTGATGGCTACACCTTC. Protein: CASSLLGSDGYTF.

The chain employs TRBV2 and TRBJ1-1, with a tentative D call TRBD1 (5 bases). The ends were cut back, 5 bases at V and 8 bases at J, with 15 bases in the middle. This CDR3 is 13 amino acids long. The germline V gene has CDR1 SNHLY and CDR2 FYNNEI. The CDR3 DNA reads TGTGCCAGCAGTACCGGGACTCGTAGCGAAGCTTTCTTT. Residues: CASSTGTRSEAFF.

The chain employs TRBV27 and TRBJ1-2; 7 positions agree with TRBD1. The CDR3 runs 16 residues. The V gene end was trimmed by 5 bases and the J gene end by 8 bases; junction bases not matched to a gene: 17. The germline gives CDR1 MNHEY, CDR2 SMNVEV (reference sequence). CDR3 sequence (DNA): TGTGCCAGCAGTATAGACCGCGGGACAGACGGTAGCGGCTACACCTTC. Its protein product is CASSIDRGTDGSGYTF.